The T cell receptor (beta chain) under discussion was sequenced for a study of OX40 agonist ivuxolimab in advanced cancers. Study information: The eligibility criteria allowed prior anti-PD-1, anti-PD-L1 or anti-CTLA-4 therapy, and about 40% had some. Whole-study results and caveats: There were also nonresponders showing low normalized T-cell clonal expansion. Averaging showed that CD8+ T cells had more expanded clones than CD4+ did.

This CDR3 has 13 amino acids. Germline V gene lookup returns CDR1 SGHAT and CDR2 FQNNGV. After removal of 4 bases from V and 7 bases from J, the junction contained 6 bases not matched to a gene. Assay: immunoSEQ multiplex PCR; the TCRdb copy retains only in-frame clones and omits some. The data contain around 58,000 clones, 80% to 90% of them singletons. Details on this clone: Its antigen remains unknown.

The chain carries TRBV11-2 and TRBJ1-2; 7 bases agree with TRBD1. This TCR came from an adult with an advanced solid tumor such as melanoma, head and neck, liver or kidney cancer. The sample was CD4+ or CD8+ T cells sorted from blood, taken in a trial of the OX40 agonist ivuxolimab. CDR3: CASSSTGRGGYTF. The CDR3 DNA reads TGTGCCAGCAGCTCGACAGGGCGTGGTGGCTACACCTTC.